This T cell receptor (beta chain) was recorded in a study of molecular identifiers for immune sequencing clone quantification. The study, taken as a whole, reports: Detectable among approximately 1 million naive cells, according to reports, was Jurkat TCR RNA spiked in from one cell.

As to this clonotype: The antigen is unknown.

Using a CD8+CD4-CCR7+CD45RA+ phenotype, naive CD8 T cells were sorted. The CDR3 is made up of 15 amino acids. Germline V CDR1 and CDR2: LGHDT, YNNKEL (reference sequence). V lost 0 bases, J lost 4 bases, and 12 bases lay in between. For bulk TCR libraries, previously described methods and listed TCR primers were used. TCRdb re-analysed the PCR reads in MiXCR, keeping a single row per CDR3 protein. This repertoire shows about 300,000 distinct CDR3 sequences, about 21% found once; its top ten account for 0.7% to 0.9%. Input material: naive CD8+ T cells from blood, with Jurkat cell RNA spiked in. Subset of the sample: FACS-sorted CD8+CD4-CCR7+CD45RA+ naive T cells. The receptor was isolated from a human donor in good health. Some libraries in this study had Jurkat cell RNA spiked in. The rearrangement links TRBV3-1 to TRBJ1-2; the D is unclear. CDR3 sequence reads: CASSQDLGRSYGYTF. The CDR3 DNA is TGTGCCAGCAGCCAAGATCTAGGACGGTCCTATGGCTACACCTTC.